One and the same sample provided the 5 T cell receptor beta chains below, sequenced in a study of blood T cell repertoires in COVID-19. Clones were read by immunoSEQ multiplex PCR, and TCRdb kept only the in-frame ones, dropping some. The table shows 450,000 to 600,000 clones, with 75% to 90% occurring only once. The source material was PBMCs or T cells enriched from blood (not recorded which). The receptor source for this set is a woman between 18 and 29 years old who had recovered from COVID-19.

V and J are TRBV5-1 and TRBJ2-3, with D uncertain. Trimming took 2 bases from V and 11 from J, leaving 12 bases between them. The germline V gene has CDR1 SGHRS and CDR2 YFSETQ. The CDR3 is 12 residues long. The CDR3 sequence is CASSFFGPGQYF. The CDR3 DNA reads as TGCGCCAGCAGCTTTTTTGGGCCAGGGCAGTATTTT.

The CDR3 protein is CASSFLDRPLIYGYTF. Written as DNA, the CDR3 is TGTGCCAGCAGCTTCCTGGACAGGCCGTTAATCTATGGCTACACCTTC. V is TRBV7-9 and J is TRBJ1-2; 7 nucleotides line up with TRBD1. This CDR3 spans 16 amino acids. V lost 3 bases, J lost 4 bases, and 11 bases stayed unmatched. Germline values: CDR1 SEHNR, CDR2 FQNEAQ (reference sequence).

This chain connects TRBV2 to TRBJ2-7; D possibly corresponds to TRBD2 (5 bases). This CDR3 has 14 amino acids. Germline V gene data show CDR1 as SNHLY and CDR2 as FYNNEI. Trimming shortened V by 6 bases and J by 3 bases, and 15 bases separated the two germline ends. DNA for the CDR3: TGTGCCAGCAGCCTCGGACGGGAAGACTACGAGCAGTACTTC. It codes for CASSLGREDYEQYF.

CDR3 bases: TGTGCCAGCAGGAGAGCGACCTCCTCGCGGGTTAGTTTAACTAATTCACCCCTCCACTTT. Protein: CASRRATSSRVSLTNSPLHF. The rearrangement links TRBV27 to TRBJ1-6; D is undetermined. Trimming left V 6 bases short and J 6 bases short, with 30 bases between. There are 20 residues in the CDR3. Germline V CDR1 and CDR2: MNHEY, SMNVEV (reference sequence).

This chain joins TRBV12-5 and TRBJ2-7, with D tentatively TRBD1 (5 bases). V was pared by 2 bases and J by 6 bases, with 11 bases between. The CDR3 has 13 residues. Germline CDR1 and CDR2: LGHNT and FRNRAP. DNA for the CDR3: TGTGCTAGTGGTTTGTTGACAGTGAGCGAGCAGTACTTC. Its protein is CASGLLTVSEQYF.